This T cell receptor beta chain was identified during a study of shared clonotypes between healthy human individuals. Overall study context: Plates per donor: three CD4 naive, three CD4 memory, two CD8 naive, one CD8 memory.

Some clones are missing from TCRdb's copy, which holds only in-frame ones; the method was immunoSEQ multiplex PCR. This table holds about 2.1 million clones, 85% to 95% found once. Cells designated naive CD8 were CD45RO-negative and were positively selected for CCR7, with terminally differentiated effector memory CD45RA+ cells excluded. The CDR3 is 14 amino acids. Trimming removed 5 bases from V and 4 bases from J; junction bases left unmatched: 2. Per the germline V gene, CDR1 is MNHEY and CDR2 is SMNVEV (reference sequence). Study results and caveats: It was only blood that was sampled, and tissue repertoires likely differ. Sequencing depth was predicted to influence how clonotypes are shared among donors. The study found about 5% of naive CD4 clonotypes shared across a few donors.

Points on this clone: Its cognate antigen is unknown.

V is TRBV27 and J is TRBJ1-1; 12 nucleotides align to TRBD1. Material: naive CD8+ T cells from PBMCs. This TCR was recovered from a man younger than 35 in good health. Some clones in this sample may be carry-over from other donors' samples. CDR3 loop: CASSGTGGGTEAFF. In DNA form, the CDR3 reads TGTGCCAGCAGTGGGACAGGGGGCGGCACTGAAGCTTTCTTT.